This T cell receptor delta chain was sequenced in a study of DNA immune sequencing with unique molecular identifiers (TCRdb year 2020). Regarding the study in general: gammadelta T cells were enriched from buffy coats using immunomagnetic cell separation, and their genomic DNA was sequenced. All donors were healthy people, and 9 to 11 of the donors were profiled using sorted gammadelta T cells from peripheral blood. The study developed and validated an ultrasensitive DNA-based TRD repertoire sequencing method using PCR-introduced unique molecular identifiers. Validation of the method was performed on synthetic reference molecules and on blood samples from healthy individuals. For the enriched versus non-enriched comparison, 85 to 100 ng enriched gammadelta T-cell DNA and approximately 1 ug non-enriched PBMC DNA were sequenced. gammadelta T cells were enriched from PBMC of roughly ten healthy individuals by fluorescence-activated cell sorting. What the study reported, not specific to this receptor: The primer-based approach is unable to detect novel TRD sequences that the primers do not target. Healthy donors differed in TRD repertoire diversity, and several donors were highly oligoclonal, meaning the top 5 clonotypes made up more than half of productive molecules. TRDV2 paired with TRDJ1 was the most common TRD rearrangement among clonotypes in healthy donors.

The CDR3 sequence holds 17 residues, the cysteine and phenylalanine included. CDR3 DNA is the only sequence kept; it has 51 bases, read in frame from the first base. CDR1 and CDR2 were assigned from the germline V gene as GEAIGNYY and EKD. V is trimmed back by 1 base and J by 4 bases, and the junction contains 12 bases that no gene match accounts for. As to this clone: No antigen is known for it. This DNA's translation differs at residue 12 from TCRdb's protein, which comes from a much larger clone; a read error is likely, and the protein shown is translated from the DNA.

The receptor library was made with multiplex PCR. Genomic DNA was amplified with a 32-plex assay using primers for all 8 TRDV and 4 TRDJ genes covering the CDR3. A 12-nucleotide UMI was introduced during 3 to 4 barcoding PCR cycles, after which a second PCR was performed with Illumina adapter primers. Libraries were purified with AMPure XP beads and quality-checked on a Fragment Analyzer with the HS NGS Fragment kit. Sequencing used an Illumina MiniSeq mid-output kit with roughly 21% PhiX and 150 cycles of paired-end reads. Per the original workflow: MIGEC version 1.2.9 was used to process the reads, grouping reads by UMI and building error-corrected consensus sequences. Modified VDJtools version 1.2.1 scripts and the tcR R package were used for post-processing. TCRdb reanalyzed the public reads with the CATT caller, and identical DNA sequences were merged afterwards. TCRdb's processing, not the authors' own work, is the source of the V and J calls. The sample contains a few thousand delta-chain clones, 13% to 15% of them found a single time. The ten largest clones take up about half of the sample.

Sequenced sample: gamma-delta T cells enriched from blood buffy coat, or unenriched PBMCs (not recorded which). The TCR sequence derives from a human donor in good health. This chain is built from TRDV2 and TRDJ1; TRDD3 matches 9 bases in the middle. The nucleotide sequence reads as follows: TGTGCCTGTGACACTCTGGGGGATGGAAAGTACAACGATAAACTCATCTTT. This gives the protein CACDTLGDGKYNDKLIF.